Each of the 23 T cell receptor beta chains below was sequenced from the same sample in a study of T cell responses to AZD1222 COVID-19 vaccine (TCRdb year 2021). According to the study, the label for this sample's time point signals: baseline before first vaccination. Receptor amplification or capture employed the immunoSEQ multiplex PCR assay. TCRdb stores this immuneACCESS table with in-frame sequences only. Part of the clones is absent; in the studies checked, under half of the shortfall reflects unresolved V genes, and no reason is known for the rest. The table for this sample lists 70,000 to 95,000 clones; under 95% of them were counted only once. The top ten constitute 3.5% to 5% of the sample. Sequences were derived from peripheral blood, sampled on day 0 of AZD1222 vaccination. These receptors all come from an adult in good health.

This chain connects TRBV11-3 to TRBJ2-1; D is unresolved. The V end lost 5 bases, the J end lost 3 bases, and 2 bases lay between the germline ends. This CDR3 region has 11 residues. Germline-derived CDR1 and CDR2 are SGHNT and YENEEA. This CDR3 reads CASSGYNEQFF. CDR3 sequence (DNA): TGTGCCAGCAGCGGCTACAATGAGCAGTTCTTC.

The chain recombines TRBV28 with TRBJ1-3, with D unresolved. Germline values: CDR1 MDHEN, CDR2 SYDVKM. This CDR3 region has 14 residues. V lost 3 bases and J lost 0, with 6 bases in between. The CDR3 loop is CASSLGYSGNTIYF. Written as DNA, the CDR3 is TGTGCCAGCAGTTTGGGATACTCTGGAAACACCATATATTTT.

V is TRBV6-5 and J is TRBJ2-7, with D perhaps assigned TRBD1 or TRBD2 (5 bases each). The CDR3 spans 13 residues. V was cut by 6 bases and J by 4 bases, with 13 bases left in between. Germline lookup yields CDR1 MNHEY and CDR2 SVGAGI. The CDR3 is CASSGTPKYEQYF. CDR3 DNA: TGTGCCAGCAGCGGGACCCCGAAGTACGAGCAGTACTTC.

This chain connects TRBV7-3 to TRBJ2-7; no clear D gene. V dropped 5 bases and J dropped 7 bases, with 15 bases sitting between them. The CDR3 has 13 residues. In germline, CDR1 is SGHTA, CDR2 FQGTGA. The CDR3 DNA sequence: TGTGCCAGCAGCCTGGACCCCATTGAGGAGCAGTACTTC. This translates into CASSLDPIEEQYF. Using reference TRBV7-3 and TRBJ2-7 for the parts outside the CDR3, the full variable domain is GAGVSQTPSNKVTEKGKYVELRCDPISGHTALYWYRQSLGQGPEFLIYFQGTGAADDSGLPNDRFFAVRPEGSVSTLKIQRTERGDSAVYLCASSLDPIEEQYFGPGTRLTVT.

This clone was recorded once. This chain joins TRBV7-8 and TRBJ1-2; possible D gene TRBD1, 5 bases. Trimming removed 2 bases at V and 8 bases at J, with 15 bases between. Looked up from germline, CDR1 is SGHVS and CDR2 is FQNEAQ. This CDR3 has 14 residues. In DNA form, the CDR3 reads TGTGCCAGCAGCTTAAGGAGGGACGTCGGCGGCTACACCTTC. It codes for CASSLRRDVGGYTF.

The V gene is TRBV12-3 or TRBV12-4, the J gene TRBJ1-2, with D hard to call. V was cut by 5 bases and J by 3 bases, with 1 base left in between. The CDR3 covers 10 residues. The CDR3 region is CASSDYGYTF. CDR3 nucleotide sequence: TGTGCCAGCAGTGACTATGGCTACACCTTC.

This chain joins TRBV9 and TRBJ2-3; D not certain. V shed 0 bases and J shed 0 bases, with 2 bases lying between them. The CDR3 covers 13 residues. Germline V gene sequence: CDR1 SGDLS, CDR2 YYNGEE. CDR3 protein: CASSVDSTDTQYF. DNA of the CDR3: TGTGCCAGCAGCGTAGATAGCACAGATACGCAGTATTTT.

This clone was seen a handful of times. The chain is built from TRBV9 and TRBJ1-1, with D perhaps matching TRBD1 (6 bases). This CDR3 is built from 14 residues. Trimming cost V 1 base and J 1 base, with 8 bases left between them. The germline gives CDR1 SGDLS, CDR2 YYNGEE. The CDR3 nucleotides read TGTGCCAGCAGCGTACAGGGGACGAACACTGAAGCTTTCTTT. Its protein is CASSVQGTNTEAFF.

This sequence joins TRBV20-1 and TRBJ2-5; D gene ambiguous. This CDR3 has 11 amino acids. The germline V gene has CDR1 DFQATT and CDR2 SNEGSKA (reference sequence). V lost 6 bases and J 1 base, leaving 6 bases between the germline ends. CDR3 sequence: CSAYLQETQYF. CDR3 DNA: TGCAGTGCCTATCTCCAAGAGACCCAGTACTTC.

This rearrangement joins TRBV7-9 to TRBJ1-6, with TRBD1 matching over 10 bases. This CDR3 has 16 amino acids. Trimming cost V 4 bases and J 10 bases; bases outside gene matches: 10. The germline gives CDR1 SEHNR, CDR2 FQNEAQ (reference sequence). Here the CDR3 DNA reads TGTGCCAGCAGCTCCCTGAAGACAGGGGGCAAGTCACCCCTCCACTTT. Protein: CASSSLKTGGKSPLHF.

CDR3 loop: CASSVLGADTQYF. The CDR3 coding sequence is TGTGCCAGCAGCGTCTTGGGGGCAGATACGCAGTATTTT. The chain joins TRBV14 to TRBJ2-3; either TRBD1 or TRBD2 may supply D (5 bases each). This CDR3 comprises 13 residues. Trimming left V 5 bases short and J 4 bases short, with 10 bases between. CDR1 and CDR2 (germline): SGHDN, FVKESK.

The chain carries TRBV27 and TRBJ2-5; D is ambiguous. From germline, CDR1 is MNHEY and CDR2 SMNVEV (reference sequence). Trimming removed 0 bases from V and 1 base from J, with 9 bases in between. CDR3 length: 15 residues. The CDR3 coding sequence is TGTGCCAGCAGTTTATCATGGGGTCTCCAAGAGACCCAGTACTTC. Residues: CASSLSWGLQETQYF.

This chain uses TRBV6-5 with TRBJ1-1, with D hard to call. Germline values: CDR1 MNHEY, CDR2 SVGAGI. V was clipped by 2 bases and J by 1 base, with 5 bases between them. The CDR3 is 13 amino acids. CDR3 in amino acids: CASSYRRNTEAFF. The CDR3 coding sequence is TGTGCCAGCAGTTACAGGAGGAACACTGAAGCTTTCTTT.

The chain recombines TRBV3-1 (or the pseudogene TRBV3-2) with TRBJ2-1; D is undetermined. Germline V gene lookup returns CDR1 LGHDT and CDR2 YNNKEL (reference sequence). The V end lost 3 bases, the J end lost 8 bases, and 5 bases lay between the germline ends. The CDR3 sequence is 11 residues long. The CDR3 is CASSQADEQFF. Here the CDR3 DNA reads TGTGCCAGCAGCCAGGCGGATGAGCAGTTCTTC.

The chain carries TRBV5-1 and TRBJ1-1; D remains ambiguous. The CDR3 loop spans 11 amino acids. The germline V gene encodes CDR1 SGHRS and CDR2 YFSETQ. Between the trimmed V and J ends, which lost 6 bases and 4 bases, there was a span of 7 bases. The CDR3 region is CASNGGTEAFF. The CDR3 DNA is TGCGCCAGCAATGGAGGCACTGAAGCTTTCTTT. The variable domain in full, completed from reference TRBV5-1 and TRBJ1-1, reads KAGVTQTPRYLIKTRGQQVTLSCSPISGHRSVSWYQQTPGQGLQFLFEYFSETQRNKGNFPGRFSGRQFSNSRSEMNVSTLELGDSALYLCASNGGTEAFFGQGTRLTVV.

V gene TRBV28 combines with J gene TRBJ2-5; D might be TRBD1 (6 bases). CDR3 length: 16 residues. Between the trimmed V and J ends, which lost 6 bases and 2 bases, there was a span of 19 bases. Germline lookup yields CDR1 MDHEN and CDR2 SYDVKM. CDR3 sequence (DNA): TGTGCCAGCAGCCAGCAGGGGTCTTCGGAACAAGAGACCCAGTACTTC. This codes for CASSQQGSSEQETQYF.

This clone is a singleton in its sample. V gene TRBV7-2 combines with J gene TRBJ2-7; the match to TRBD2 covers 7 bases. This CDR3 contains 14 residues. Per germline, CDR1 SGHTA and CDR2 FQGNSA. The junction had 12 bases not matched to a gene; V was cut back by 8 bases and J by 5 bases. In nucleotides, the CDR3 is TGTGCCAGCGGCCCAAGCGGGATGGGGAACGAGCAGTACTTC. Translation gives CASGPSGMGNEQYF.

The rearrangement links TRBV7-8 to TRBJ2-1, with D perhaps matching TRBD1 or TRBD2 (5 bases each). Germline CDR1 and CDR2: SGHVS and FQNEAQ. Deletions cut 5 bases from V and 5 bases from J, with 25 bases between. There are 18 residues in the CDR3. The DNA of the CDR3 is TGTGCCAGCAGCACACCTTTCACCAAGGCGCGAGGGGACAATGAGCAGTTCTTC. Translated, it gives CASSTPFTKARGDNEQFF.

This rearrangement joins TRBV11-3 to TRBJ1-1; 11 positions agree with TRBD1. Germline V gene sequence: CDR1 SGHNT, CDR2 YENEEA. The CDR3 consists of 15 residues. Losses at the gene ends were 6 bases for V and 3 bases for J; bases not matched to a gene: 6. CDR3 amino acids: CASSSLGQGDTEAFF. The CDR3 nucleotides read TGTGCCAGCAGTTCCTTGGGACAGGGGGACACTGAAGCTTTCTTT.

The rearrangement joins TRBV24-1 to TRBJ2-2; D remains unclear. V dropped 4 bases and J dropped 7 bases, with 6 bases sitting between them. Looked up from germline, CDR1 is KGHDR and CDR2 is SFDVKD. CDR3 size: 12 residues. The CDR3 sequence is CATSELDGELFF. The CDR3 DNA sequence: TGTGCCACCAGTGAGTTAGACGGGGAGCTGTTTTTT.

The chain is built from TRBV3-1 (or the pseudogene TRBV3-2) and TRBJ1-2; possibly TRBD1 for D (5 bases). The germline CDR1 and CDR2 sequences are LGHDT and YNNKEL (reference sequence). This CDR3 contains 15 residues. The V end lost 4 bases, the J end lost 4 bases, and 16 bases lay between the germline ends. This CDR3 reads CASSLTYDSPYGYTF. The CDR3 coding sequence is TGTGCCAGCAGCCTTACATACGACAGCCCCTATGGCTACACCTTC.

The genes are TRBV6-5 and TRBJ2-1; 9 bases are shared with TRBD1. Germline trimming cut 5 bases from V and 5 bases from J; bases unmatched to any gene: 7. The CDR3 is 15 amino acids. Germline V gives CDR1 MNHEY, CDR2 SVGAGI. The CDR3 bases are TGTGCCAGCAGTCCTCGGGACAGGGTGGACAATGAGCAGTTCTTC. This gives the protein CASSPRDRVDNEQFF.

The chain recombines TRBV4-3 with TRBJ2-1; D is perhaps TRBD2 (5 bases). Germline CDR1 reads LGHNA; CDR2 reads YSLEER. Trimming left V 4 bases short and J 2 bases short, with 12 bases between. The CDR3 has 15 amino acids. CDR3 residues: CASSLGPGTYNEQFF. The CDR3 DNA sequence: TGCGCCAGCAGCCTCGGACCGGGGACCTACAATGAGCAGTTCTTC.